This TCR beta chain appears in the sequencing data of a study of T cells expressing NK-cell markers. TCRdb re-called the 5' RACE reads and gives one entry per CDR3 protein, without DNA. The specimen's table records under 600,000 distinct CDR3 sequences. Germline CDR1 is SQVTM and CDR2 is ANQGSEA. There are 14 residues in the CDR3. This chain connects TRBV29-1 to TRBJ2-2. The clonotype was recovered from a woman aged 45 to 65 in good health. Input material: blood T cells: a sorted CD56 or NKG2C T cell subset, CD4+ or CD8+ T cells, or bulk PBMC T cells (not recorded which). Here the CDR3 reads CSVRLGRDTGELFF.